This TCR beta chain comes out of a study of blood T cell repertoires in COVID-19. The CDR3 contains 15 residues. The germline V gene encodes CDR1 MDHEN and CDR2 SYDVKM. Trimming cost V 4 bases and J 4 bases; bases outside gene matches: 4. The assay was immunoSEQ multiplex PCR, and TCRdb's table has in-frame clones only and misses some. This sample has over 70,000 clones, with approximately 82% found just once. The sample consisted of peripheral blood. The chain couples TRBV28 to TRBJ2-3, with TRBD1 identical over 11 bases. This sequence was found in a man between 60 and 70 years old with acute or convalescent COVID-19. The CDR3 here is CASSSRTGGSDTQYF. DNA of the CDR3: TGTGCCAGCAGTTCCAGGACAGGGGGCTCAGATACGCAGTATTTT.